What follows is one TCR beta chain and its context. Its antigen is not known. This record comes from a study of shared clonotypes between healthy human individuals. Overall study results and limits: Memory subsets generally showed smaller estimated richness than naive subsets did.

V was shortened by 5 bases and J by 8 bases, with 7 bases between the two germline ends. The CDR3 sequence is 11 residues long. Germline CDR1 LGHNT, CDR2 FRNRAP. Authors' data handling: ImmunoSEQ yielded junction-only sequences lacking quality scores, so filtering differed. Data came from immunoSEQ multiplex PCR; TCRdb stores just in-frame clones and leaves some out. Clone size and the V and J calls come from that table; the DNA yielded D and trimming. Seen here are over a million clones, approximately 98.5% observed once, and the top ten hold over 0.3%. The chain carries TRBV12-5 and TRBJ2-1; perhaps TRBD2 as D (5 bases). This TCR came from a man in his thirties or forties in good health. Sequenced input: naive CD4+ T cells sorted from blood. Subset defined: CD45RA+ positively selected. The DNA for the CDR3 is TGTGCTAGTGGTGCCGGGGATGAGCAGTTCTTC. This gives the protein CASGAGDEQFF.